Reported below is one TCR beta chain. Its specificity is unknown. This entry belongs to a study of T cell responses to AZD1222 COVID-19 vaccine. Study results and limitations: The peak T cell response came first, and repertoires were sampled only after it. Vaccination with two AZD1222 doses was followed by a rise in Spike-specific TCR breadth and depth.

CDR3 size: 15 residues. The germline CDR1 and CDR2 sequences are SGHNT and YYREEE (reference sequence). The J segment lost 2 bases and the V segment lost 4 bases, leaving 4 bases of the junction unmatched. Using immunoSEQ multiplex PCR, the repertoire was profiled, and TCRdb retains in-frame clones only, with some absent. The sample yields tens of thousands of clones, 80% to 90% seen once. The source material was peripheral blood, sampled on day 0 of AZD1222 vaccination. The source is an adult in good health. The gene calls are TRBV5-4 and TRBJ2-1; TRBD1 aligns across 9 bases. The CDR3 DNA reads TGTGCCAGCAGCCAGCGACAGGGGGCCTACAATGAGCAGTTCTTC. This codes for CASSQRQGAYNEQFF.